The 21 T cell receptor beta chains below all came from one sample that was sequenced in a study of CD8+ T cells in alopecia areata. Extracted from the samples, RNA was reverse transcribed into cDNA to serve as the sequencing template. Produced via immunoSEQ multiplex PCR; TCRdb's table is partial and in-frame only. The table lists 150,000 to 200,000 clones, about 51% of them singletons. Treatment denoted: oral pan-JAK inhibitor, 5-10 mg twice daily. The specimen was CD8+ T cells sorted from blood, collected at roughly week 53, from a patient treated with tofacitinib. The receptors originated from a human donor with alopecia areata.

The chain combines TRBV27 with TRBJ2-3; 7 positions agree with TRBD1. CDR3 length: 15 amino acids. V dropped 4 bases and J dropped 4; count of bases not matched to a gene: 8. CDR1 MNHEY and CDR2 SMNVEV come from the germline V gene (reference sequence). CDR3 bases: TGTGCCAGCAGTTCGACAGGGTATCTGGCAGATACGCAGTATTTT. Translation: CASSSTGYLADTQYF.

The genes are TRBV29-1 and TRBJ1-4, with D perhaps matching TRBD1 (5 bases). Germline CDR1 reads SQVTM; CDR2 reads ANQGSEA. Between the trimmed V and J ends, which lost 7 bases and 1 base, there was a span of 19 bases. This CDR3 is built from 16 residues. The CDR3 DNA is TGCAGCGCCTCCCTCGGGGGGGAGGGAACTAATGAAAAACTGTTTTTT. It encodes CSASLGGEGTNEKLFF.

This clone has just a few counts. V usage is TRBV5-6 and J usage is TRBJ1-5; D gene uncertain. The germline V gene has CDR1 SGHDT and CDR2 YYEEEE. Deletions cut 1 base from V and 4 bases from J, with 12 bases between. CDR3 length: 15 amino acids. The CDR3 loop reads CASSLFSRRNQPQHF. The CDR3 DNA reads as TGTGCCAGCAGCTTGTTTTCCAGGAGGAATCAGCCCCAGCATTTT.

In this sample, this clone turned up many times. CDR3 nucleotides: TGTGCCAGCAGTTACGACAGCACAGATACGCAGTATTTT. Its protein product is CASSYDSTDTQYF. This chain links TRBV6-5 with TRBJ2-3; D is unclear. The CDR3 is 13 amino acids. V gave up 2 bases and J gave up 0 bases, with 3 bases separating them. Germline V gene sequence: CDR1 MNHEY, CDR2 SVGAGI.

The chain has TRBV29-1 and TRBJ2-1; no firm D call. Trimming took 7 bases from V and 7 from J, leaving 17 bases between them. The CDR3 is made up of 13 amino acids. Germline CDR1 and CDR2: SQVTM and ANQGSEA. The CDR3 bases are TGCAGCGCCATGATTAGGTATGGTAATGAGCAGTTCTTC. This codes for CSAMIRYGNEQFF.

The chain couples TRBV4-1 to TRBJ2-7, with unresolved D. The V and J ends lost 0 bases and 0 bases respectively, with 9 bases between them. Per germline, CDR1 MGHRA and CDR2 YSYEKL. This CDR3 has 15 residues. This chain's CDR3 is CASSQEYQSSYEQYF. The CDR3 DNA reads TGCGCCAGCAGCCAAGAGTACCAAAGCTCCTACGAGCAGTACTTC.

There are a few counts of this clone. The chain links TRBV27 to TRBJ1-2, with D tentatively TRBD1 (5 bases). Looked up from germline, CDR1 is MNHEY and CDR2 is SMNVEV (reference sequence). The CDR3 runs to 13 residues. V lost 6 bases and J lost 4, with 12 bases in between. The CDR3 nucleotides read TGTGCCAGCAGCTACGACAGAGTCTATGGCTACACCTTC. This codes for CASSYDRVYGYTF.

The chain is built from TRBV5-1 and TRBJ2-7; D ambiguous. V was trimmed by 1 base and J by 3 bases, leaving 14 bases between them. This CDR3 has 15 amino acids. Germline CDR1 and CDR2: SGHRS and YFSETQ. The CDR3: CASSLNTGSDYEQYF. In DNA form, the CDR3 reads TGCGCCAGCAGCTTGAACACCGGGTCGGACTACGAGCAGTACTTC.

The CDR3 DNA is TGCGCCAGCAGCCAAACAGGGAGCTCCTACGAGCAGTACTTC. It specifies CASSQTGSSYEQYF. The chain combines TRBV4-3 with TRBJ2-7; a weak D match, TRBD1 (6 bases). With 2 bases removed from V and 0 bases from J, the gap between germline ends came to 8 bases. CDR3 length: 14 residues. Germline CDR1 and CDR2: LGHNA and YSLEER.

There are a few counts of this clone. The chain uses TRBV27 and TRBJ2-3; the D gene is possibly TRBD2 (6 bases). The length of the CDR3 is 15 residues. The ends were cut back, 6 bases at V and 4 bases at J, with 17 bases in the middle. The V gene's germline CDR1 is MNHEY and CDR2 SMNVEV (reference sequence). The CDR3 sequence is CASSPWGAGPDTQYF. CDR3 coding DNA: TGTGCCAGCAGCCCGTGGGGTGCGGGACCAGATACGCAGTATTTT.

This clone was found a few times. This chain's CDR3 is CASSSIFGGQPQHF. As DNA, the CDR3 is TGTGCCAGCAGCTCGATATTTGGGGGTCAGCCCCAGCATTTT. The V and J genes are TRBV5-6 and TRBJ1-5, with D tentatively TRBD1 (5 bases). V lost 3 bases and J lost 6, with 13 bases in between. Germline CDR1 SGHDT, CDR2 YYEEEE. There are 14 residues in the CDR3.

The genes are TRBV5-1 and TRBJ2-5; a possible D gene is TRBD1 (6 bases). Germline-derived CDR1 and CDR2 are SGHRS and YFSETQ. The germline V and J ends were trimmed by 1 base and 1 base, with 14 bases remaining between them. The CDR3 has 16 residues. This chain's CDR3 is CASSLWGPPAQETQYF. CDR3 DNA: TGCGCCAGCAGCTTGTGGGGGCCTCCAGCCCAAGAGACCCAGTACTTC.

In its sample, this clone was seen a few times. This chain uses TRBV6-4 with TRBJ1-6; TRBD1 is a possible D gene (5 bases). Germline CDR1 reads MRHNA; CDR2 reads SNTAGT. This CDR3 has 15 residues. Trimming removed 4 bases at V and 7 bases at J, with 14 bases between. CDR3 DNA: TGTGCCAGCAGTGTTTTCGGGGGGACGAATTCACCCCTCCACTTT. It codes for CASSVFGGTNSPLHF.

This clone turned up a few times. V gene TRBV5-1 combines with J gene TRBJ2-5; D is ambiguous. This CDR3 spans 14 amino acids. V lost 1 base and J 7 bases, leaving 14 bases between the germline ends. The germline gives CDR1 SGHRS, CDR2 YFSETQ. The DNA of the CDR3 is TGCGCCAGCAGCTTGTTAAAGGGATCGGGGACCCAGTACTTC. Amino acid sequence: CASSLLKGSGTQYF.

The chain combines TRBV5-4 with TRBJ1-2; D unclear. This CDR3 has 13 residues. Trimming stripped 0 bases from V and 4 bases from J, with 7 bases between. Germline V lookup: CDR1 SGHNT, CDR2 YYREEE (reference sequence). This CDR3 is CASSLEGGYGYTF. For the CDR3, the DNA is TGTGCCAGCAGCTTGGAGGGTGGCTATGGCTACACCTTC.

The rearrangement joins TRBV4-1 to TRBJ2-7; D perhaps matches TRBD2 (7 bases). Trimming removed 1 base at V and 6 bases at J, with 16 bases between. Per the germline V gene, CDR1 is MGHRA and CDR2 is YSYEKL. This CDR3 spans 15 amino acids. The CDR3 DNA reads as TGCGCCAGCAGCCAAGGTAGCGAGGGGGGGGGCGAGCAGTACTTC. It translates to CASSQGSEGGGEQYF.

This clone came up a few times. The chain joins TRBV29-1 to TRBJ2-3, with 8 bases matching TRBD2. V was pared by 0 bases and J by 0 bases, with 5 bases of the junction left unmatched. The CDR3 extends over 16 amino acids. In germline, CDR1 is SQVTM, CDR2 ANQGSEA. The CDR3 DNA sequence: TGCAGCGTTGAAGATCAGGAGCGGGGGAGCACAGATACGCAGTATTTT. It encodes CSVEDQERGSTDTQYF.

This chain connects TRBV7-9 to TRBJ1-1, with D maybe TRBD1 (5 bases). Germline CDR1 reads SEHNR; CDR2 reads FQNEAQ (reference sequence). V lost 1 base and J lost 4, with 7 bases in between. CDR3 length equals 13 residues. CDR3 DNA: TGTGCCAGCAGCTTAGGGGGGACCACTGAAGCTTTCTTT. It encodes CASSLGGTTEAFF. Full variable domain (rest looked up from reference TRBV7-9 and TRBJ1-1): DTGVSQNPRHKITKRGQNVTFRCDPISEHNRLYWYRQTLGQGPEFLTYFQNEAQLEKSRLLSDRFSAERPKGSFSTLEIQRTEQGDSAMYLCASSLGGTTEAFFGQGTRLTVV.

This clone was picked up a small number of times. The V gene is TRBV5-6, the J gene TRBJ1-1; 9 bases fit TRBD1. There are 13 residues in the CDR3. With 3 bases clipped from V and 7 bases from J, the junction kept 4 bases outside the gene matches. From germline, CDR1 is SGHDT and CDR2 YYEEEE. The chain's CDR3 is CASSWDRADEAFF. The CDR3 DNA is TGTGCCAGCAGCTGGGACAGGGCTGATGAAGCTTTCTTT. Full variable domain (rest looked up from reference TRBV5-6 and TRBJ1-1): DAGVTQSPTHLIKTRGQQVTLRCSPKSGHDTVSWYQQALGQGPQFIFQYYEEEERQRGNFPDRFSGHQFPNYSSELNVNALLLGDSALYLCASSWDRADEAFFGQGTRLTVV.

The chain carries TRBV27 and TRBJ1-6; maybe TRBD1 (5 bases). V shed 0 bases and J shed 7 bases, with 13 bases lying between them. There are 16 residues in the CDR3. CDR1 and CDR2 (germline): MNHEY, SMNVEV (reference sequence). CDR3: CASSLSPGTWNSPLHF. CDR3 sequence (DNA): TGTGCCAGCAGTTTATCGCCAGGGACCTGGAATTCACCCCTCCACTTT.

A few counts support this clone. The chain joins TRBV7-3 to TRBJ2-1, with TRBD2 identical over 9 bases. The junction had 31 bases not matched to a gene; V was cut back by 5 bases and J by 8 bases. Germline-derived CDR1 and CDR2 are SGHTA and FQGTGA. This CDR3 has 22 residues. For the CDR3, the DNA is TGTGCCAGCAGCCCAAAGACTAGCGGCCACCAAATTACAAGGGGGTTTAAGGATGAGCAGTTCTTC. Translating gives CASSPKTSGHQITRGFKDEQFF.